A single sample is the source of the 22 T cell receptor beta chains below, sequenced in a study of blood T cell repertoires in COVID-19. Libraries were prepared by immunoSEQ multiplex PCR; TCRdb keeps only in-frame clonotypes and omits some of them. The sample contains around 200,000 clones, about 85% of which appear only once. Sequencing was done on a sample of peripheral blood. The receptor set was obtained from a woman younger than 30 who had recovered from COVID-19.

This chain connects TRBV7-9 to TRBJ2-3; the match to TRBD2 covers 9 bases. The J segment lost 0 bases and the V segment lost 3 bases, leaving 7 bases of the junction unmatched. Germline lookup yields CDR1 SEHNR and CDR2 FQNEAQ (reference sequence). CDR3 size: 17 residues. This CDR3 reads CASSFQLTSGSTDTQYF. CDR3 in DNA: TGTGCCAGCAGCTTCCAACTGACTAGCGGTAGCACAGATACGCAGTATTTT.

V is TRBV2 and J is TRBJ1-4; tentative D call: TRBD1 (6 bases). The V end lost 7 bases, the J end lost 4 bases, and 13 bases lay between the germline ends. From germline, CDR1 is SNHLY and CDR2 FYNNEI. This CDR3 has 14 residues. DNA of the CDR3: TGTGCCAGCATGGCCGGACAGAATAATGAAAAACTGTTTTTT. Its protein is CASMAGQNNEKLFF.

CDR3 in DNA: TGTGCCAGCAGCCAAGGGGTCGGCAGTCACGACGAGCAGTACTTC. Its translation is CASSQGVGSHDEQYF. V usage is TRBV7-9 and J usage is TRBJ2-7; D perhaps matches TRBD1 (5 bases). Germline V gives CDR1 SEHNR, CDR2 FQNEAQ (reference sequence). This CDR3 is built from 15 residues. V was clipped by 5 bases and J by 5 bases, with 19 bases between them.

The sample holds a few counts of this clone. CDR3 sequence (DNA): TGTGCCAGCAGCTTTGGGCCCTACAATGAGCAGTTCTTC. It specifies CASSFGPYNEQFF. The chain employs TRBV7-6 and TRBJ2-1; D is unresolved. The CDR3 loop spans 13 amino acids. Trimming left V 3 bases short and J 2 bases short, with 5 bases between. Germline assignment: CDR1 SGHVS and CDR2 FNYEAQ.

The chain uses TRBV19 and TRBJ2-3; 9 bases are a match to TRBD1. The CDR3 runs 18 residues. Germline assignment: CDR1 LNHDA and CDR2 SQIVND (reference sequence). Trimming removed 5 bases from V and 1 base from J; junction bases left unmatched: 13. The CDR3 is CASSLGQGPEERTDTQYF. DNA of the CDR3: TGTGCCAGTAGTCTGGGACAGGGTCCGGAAGAGCGCACAGATACGCAGTATTTT.

This chain uses TRBV6-2 or TRBV6-3 with TRBJ2-7; D is perhaps TRBD1 (6 bases). Trimming shortened V by 5 bases and J by 6 bases, and 11 bases separated the two germline ends. Germline V gives CDR1 MNHEY, CDR2 SVGEGT. The CDR3 is made up of 12 amino acids. This CDR3 is CASSTRGIEQYF. CDR3 coding DNA: TGTGCCAGCAGTACCAGGGGAATCGAGCAGTACTTC.

This clone was detected only a few times. The chain employs TRBV27 and TRBJ2-1; D not resolved. CDR1 is MNHEY and CDR2 is SMNVEV in the germline V gene (reference sequence). V lost 4 bases and J 0 bases, leaving 10 bases between the germline ends. CDR3 length: 15 residues. The DNA of the CDR3 is TGTGCCAGCAGTTCTTTCTCCAGCTCCTACAATGAGCAGTTCTTC. It is translated as CASSSFSSSYNEQFF.

The V gene is TRBV25-1, the J gene TRBJ2-3, with 9 nucleotides matching TRBD2. The V segment lost 6 bases and the J segment 0 bases; nucleotides outside the gene matches: 4. CDR3 size: 15 residues. Looked up from germline, CDR1 is MGHDK and CDR2 is SYGVNS. The CDR3 DNA follows: TGTGCCAGCAGACGGACTAGCGAGAGCACAGATACGCAGTATTTT. This translates into CASRRTSESTDTQYF. Using reference TRBV25-1 and TRBJ2-3 for the parts outside the CDR3, the full variable domain is EADIYQTPRYLVIGTGKKITLECSQTMGHDKMYWYQQDPGMELHLIHYSYGVNSTEKGDLSSESTVSRIRTEHFPLTLESARPSHTSQYLCASRRTSESTDTQYFGPGTRLTVL.

The chain employs TRBV2 and TRBJ1-6; tentative D call: TRBD1 (5 bases). The CDR3 has 13 residues. Germline V gene data show CDR1 as SNHLY and CDR2 as FYNNEI. The V and J ends lost 11 bases and 7 bases respectively, with 15 bases between them. The CDR3 loop is CAGVTEVNSPLHF. The CDR3 nucleotides read TGTGCCGGTGTGACAGAAGTGAATTCACCCCTCCACTTT.

The genes are TRBV3-1 (or the pseudogene TRBV3-2) and TRBJ2-3; D is undetermined. CDR1 LGHDT and CDR2 YNNKEL come from the germline V gene (reference sequence). This CDR3 has 16 amino acids. The ends were cut back, 0 bases at V and 0 bases at J, with 10 bases in the middle. Written as DNA, the CDR3 is TGTGCCAGCAGCCAAGATTGGAGCAGTAGCACAGATACGCAGTATTTT. It encodes CASSQDWSSSTDTQYF.

V is TRBV15 and J is TRBJ2-7, with 7 bases identical to TRBD1. The CDR3 has 15 amino acids. Germline values: CDR1 LNHNV, CDR2 YYDKDF (reference sequence). V trimming: 6 bases; J trimming: 1 base; junction bases outside the gene matches: 9. The CDR3 region has the DNA TGTGCCACCAGTAAAACAGGGGCGATTTCCTACGAGCAGTACTTC. Its translation is CATSKTGAISYEQYF. Full variable domain (outside the CDR3, taken from reference TRBV15 and TRBJ2-7): DAMVIQNPRYQVTQFGKPVTLSCSQTLNHNVMYWYQQKSSQAPKLLFHYYDKDFNNEADTPDNFQSRRPNTSFCFLDIRSPGLGDTAMYLCATSKTGAISYEQYFGPGTRLTVT.

This clone occurred once. The rearrangement joins TRBV5-6 to TRBJ2-1; TRBD1 might be the D (5 bases). CDR3 length: 15 residues. Germline lookup yields CDR1 SGHDT and CDR2 YYEEEE. V was pared by 1 base and J by 4 bases, with 12 bases between. The CDR3 DNA is TGTGCCAGCAGCTTGTTAGGGGTCGGATACAATGAGCAGTTCTTC. Its translation: CASSLLGVGYNEQFF.

The V and J genes are TRBV15 and TRBJ1-4, with a tentative D call TRBD1 (6 bases). The germline V and J ends were trimmed by 1 base and 6 bases, with 15 bases remaining between them. Germline-derived CDR1 and CDR2 are LNHNV and YYDKDF (reference sequence). The CDR3 is made up of 16 amino acids. CDR3: CATSRGVAAGDEKLFF. CDR3 DNA sequence: TGTGCCACCAGCAGAGGTGTGGCGGCAGGGGATGAAAAACTGTTTTTT.

The chain recombines TRBV19 with TRBJ1-2, with TRBD1 matching over 7 bases. Trimming cost V 7 bases and J 2 bases; bases outside gene matches: 19. The germline V gene encodes CDR1 LNHDA and CDR2 SQIVND (reference sequence). The CDR3 runs to 18 residues. The CDR3 spells CASTHPANNRGRNYGYTF. The CDR3 DNA reads TGTGCCAGTACTCACCCCGCAAACAACAGGGGAAGAAACTATGGCTACACCTTC. Looking up the rest from reference TRBV19 and TRBJ1-2 gives the full variable domain: DGGITQSPKYLFRKEGQNVTLSCEQNLNHDAMYWYRQDPGQGLRLIYYSQIVNDFQKGDIAEGYSVSREKKESFPLTVTSAQKNPTAFYLCASTHPANNRGRNYGYTFGSGTRLTVV.

This clone was counted once. The V and J genes are TRBV4-3 and TRBJ2-1; 7 bases are a match to TRBD2. The CDR3 extends over 15 amino acids. With 0 bases clipped from V and 12 bases from J, the junction kept 11 bases outside the gene matches. Germline loops: CDR1 LGHNA, CDR2 YSLEER. CDR3 region: CASSQDLGGGRGQFF. In nucleotides, the CDR3 is TGCGCCAGCAGCCAAGATTTGGGGGGAGGGCGCGGGCAGTTCTTC.

The V call is TRBV28, the J call TRBJ1-5, with a possible D match to TRBD1 (6 bases). Germline CDR1 MDHEN, CDR2 SYDVKM. The CDR3 covers 14 residues. V was trimmed by 8 bases and J by 3 bases, leaving 14 bases between them. This chain's CDR3 is CASSGRGYNQPQHF. CDR3 in DNA: TGTGCCAGCTCTGGCAGGGGCTACAATCAGCCCCAGCATTTT.

This sequence joins TRBV28 and TRBJ1-5; TRBD1 agrees at 10 bases. V gave up 6 bases and J gave up 6 bases; unmatched junction bases: 8. The germline V gene has CDR1 MDHEN and CDR2 SYDVKM. The CDR3 length is 15 residues. Written as DNA, the CDR3 is TGTGCCAGCAGGCCGACAGGGGGCGCAACTCAGCCCCAGCATTTT. This translates into CASRPTGGATQPQHF.

The chain recombines TRBV19 with TRBJ2-4; D may be TRBD2 (6 bases). V lost 3 bases to trimming and J lost 0 bases, with 12 bases between them. Germline V lookup: CDR1 LNHDA, CDR2 SQIVND (reference sequence). This CDR3 is built from 16 residues. Here the CDR3 reads CASSIGGALAKNIQYF. The CDR3, as DNA: TGTGCCAGTAGTATCGGCGGGGCGCTAGCCAAAAACATTCAGTACTTC.

The genes are TRBV20-1 and TRBJ1-2; tentatively, D is TRBD1 (6 bases). The CDR3 runs 11 residues. V lost 5 bases to trimming and J lost 7 bases, with 11 bases between them. Germline-derived CDR1 and CDR2 are DFQATT and SNEGSKA (reference sequence). CDR3 DNA: TGCAGTGCTTACAGGGAGGGTGGCTACACCTTC. It codes for CSAYREGGYTF.

The gene calls are TRBV19 and TRBJ2-1; the match to TRBD2 covers 7 bases. Trimming cost V 5 bases and J 8 bases; bases outside gene matches: 15. Germline V gives CDR1 LNHDA, CDR2 SQIVND (reference sequence). The CDR3 runs 16 residues. This CDR3 reads CASSALGAGANDEQFF. For the CDR3, the DNA is TGTGCCAGTAGTGCCCTGGGTGCGGGAGCGAATGATGAGCAGTTCTTC.

This clone was detected a few times. The chain joins TRBV10-3 to TRBJ1-1, with 7 positions matching TRBD1. V lost 2 bases and J lost 4; bases outside the gene matches: 4. Germline CDR1 is ENHRY and CDR2 is SYGVKD. This CDR3 is built from 14 residues. CDR3 sequence (DNA): TGTGCCATCAGTGAGATTTCAGGGGGCACTGAAGCTTTCTTT. Amino acids: CAISEISGGTEAFF.

The J gene is TRBJ2-7, the V gene TRBV7-2, with TRBD2 matching over 10 bases. The CDR3 loop spans 16 amino acids. The germline V gene has CDR1 SGHTA and CDR2 FQGNSA. V lost 2 bases, J lost 4 bases, and 8 bases stayed unmatched. This chain's CDR3 is CASSLLLAGVGYEQYF. The CDR3 DNA is TGTGCCAGCAGCTTACTCCTAGCGGGAGTTGGGTACGAGCAGTACTTC.